What follows is one T cell receptor (beta chain) and its context. Its antigen is unknown. Isolating CD4+ T cells followed ten to eleven days of culture. It was between March and December 2020 that the person had a SARS-CoV-2 infection confirmed by PCR. Everyone in the study got two shots of either the BNT162b2 or mRNA-1273 vaccine. The data are from a study of vaccination effects on CD4 cells after COVID-19. Turning to the study itself: Early samples were taken at day +14, late at days +241, +227, +161. Post-vaccine specimens arrived a median 72 days past the second dose.

Here immunoSEQ multiplex PCR was the method, and the copy in TCRdb shows in-frame clones only, minus some. Here the sample spans about 46,000 clones, over 60% being singletons. The CDR3 sequence is 12 residues long. The germline CDR1 and CDR2 sequences are SQVTM and ANQGSEA. The V end lost 7 bases, the J end lost 1 base, and 8 bases lay between the germline ends. V and J are TRBV29-1 and TRBJ2-4, with D possibly matching TRBD2 (6 bases). The source was CD4+ T cells from PBMCs cultured without peptide, collected after COVID-19 vaccination. This receptor was taken from a human donor who had a prior SARS-CoV-2 infection. The CDR3 here is CSAGGAKNIQYF. CDR3 sequence (DNA): TGCAGCGCCGGAGGGGCCAAAAACATTCAGTACTTC.